This entry lists 20 T cell receptor beta chains sequenced from one sample in a study of blood T cell repertoires in COVID-19. Measured with immunoSEQ multiplex PCR; TCRdb has only the in-frame clones, and not every one. The table has about 200,000 clones, roughly 84% seen once. Sequencing was done on a sample of peripheral blood. Every receptor here comes from an elderly woman with acute or convalescent COVID-19.

The chain carries TRBV25-1 and TRBJ2-7, with D uncertain. Germline V lookup: CDR1 MGHDK, CDR2 SYGVNS. Deletions cut 6 bases from V and 2 bases from J, with 8 bases between. The CDR3 is 12 residues long. This CDR3 reads CASSLYTYEQYF. The CDR3, as DNA: TGTGCCAGCAGCCTCTATACCTACGAGCAGTACTTC.

This rearrangement joins TRBV24-1 to TRBJ2-1, with TRBD2 matching 11 bases. V was pared by 3 bases and J by 2 bases, with 2 bases of the junction left unmatched. Germline V lookup: CDR1 KGHDR, CDR2 SFDVKD. This CDR3 contains 16 residues. CDR3 sequence: CATSDPTSGTYNEQFF. The DNA of the CDR3 is TGTGCCACCAGTGATCCGACTAGCGGGACCTACAATGAGCAGTTCTTC.

The chain couples TRBV5-1 to TRBJ2-3; 8 positions agree with TRBD2. The CDR3 runs to 13 residues. From germline, CDR1 is SGHRS and CDR2 YFSETQ. J lost 3 bases, V lost 7 bases, and 4 bases had no gene match. CDR3 DNA: TGCGCCAGCCAGACTAGCGTGACAGATACGCAGTATTTT. This codes for CASQTSVTDTQYF.

This chain uses TRBV7-9 with TRBJ1-6; possibly TRBD1 for D (6 bases). Trimming pared 4 bases from V and 7 bases from J, leaving 17 bases between. From germline, CDR1 is SEHNR and CDR2 FQNEAQ (reference sequence). The CDR3 has 16 amino acids. CDR3 residues: CASSSVNRELNSPLHF. DNA for the CDR3: TGTGCCAGCAGCTCCGTGAACAGGGAACTGAATTCACCCCTCCACTTT. Based on the CDR3 plus reference TRBV7-9 and TRBJ1-6, the full variable domain is DTGVSQNPRHKITKRGQNVTFRCDPISEHNRLYWYRQTLGQGPEFLTYFQNEAQLEKSRLLSDRFSAERPKGSFSTLEIQRTEQGDSAMYLCASSSVNRELNSPLHFGNGTRLTVT.

The chain couples TRBV7-2 to TRBJ2-1, with TRBD1 matching over 10 bases. V was clipped by 1 base and J by 8 bases; unmatched bases: 11. Germline V CDR1 and CDR2: SGHTA, FQGNSA. This CDR3 spans 17 amino acids. CDR3 loop: CASSLGLDRGPRDEQFF. The CDR3 nucleotides read TGTGCCAGCAGCTTAGGACTAGACAGGGGGCCAAGGGATGAGCAGTTCTTC. The full variable domain, completed using reference TRBV7-2 and TRBJ2-1, is GAGVSQSPSNKVTEKGKDVELRCDPISGHTALYWYRQSLGQGLEFLIYFQGNSAPDKSGLPSDRFSAERTGGSVSTLTIQRTQQEDSAVYLCASSLGLDRGPRDEQFFGPGTRLTVL.

This clone came up a few times. The chain recombines TRBV5-8 with TRBJ1-5; possibly TRBD1 for D (6 bases). Per the germline V gene, CDR1 is SGHTS and CDR2 is YDEGEE. Between the trimmed V and J ends, which lost 4 bases and 7 bases, there was a span of 18 bases. The CDR3 is 15 residues long. The CDR3 DNA is TGTGCCAGCAGCCAAACAGGGTTTACTCGCCAGCCCCAGCATTTT. This gives the protein CASSQTGFTRQPQHF.

The gene calls are TRBV6-5 and TRBJ2-7, with TRBD1 matching over 8 bases. Germline V gene sequence: CDR1 MNHEY, CDR2 SVGAGI. V gave up 6 bases and J gave up 4 bases; unmatched junction bases: 11. The CDR3 extends over 15 amino acids. CDR3 protein: CASRLHRQGLYEQYF. CDR3 sequence (DNA): TGTGCCAGCAGGCTACATCGACAGGGGCTGTACGAGCAGTACTTC.

The chain combines TRBV5-1 with TRBJ2-5; 9 nucleotides align to TRBD1. CDR1 and CDR2 from the germline V gene are SGHRS and YFSETQ. The CDR3 has 14 residues. V shed 4 bases and J 4 bases; nucleotides not matched to a gene: 5. CDR3 nucleotide sequence: TGCGCCAGCAGCAGGGACAGGGTTGGAGAGACCCAGTACTTC. Translating gives CASSRDRVGETQYF.

The V and J genes are TRBV28 and TRBJ2-6; possibly TRBD1 for D (6 bases). Per the germline V gene, CDR1 is MDHEN and CDR2 is SYDVKM. This CDR3 spans 16 amino acids. Trimming shortened V by 6 bases and J by 2 bases, and 14 bases separated the two germline ends. Here the CDR3 reads CASSPYRDPGANVLTF. The DNA for the CDR3 is TGTGCCAGCAGCCCCTACAGGGATCCTGGGGCCAACGTCCTGACTTTC.

The V call is TRBV3-1 (or the pseudogene TRBV3-2), the J call TRBJ2-4, with TRBD2 as a possible D gene (6 bases). With 4 bases removed from V and 6 bases from J, the gap between germline ends came to 16 bases. This CDR3 has 15 residues. Germline V gives CDR1 LGHDT, CDR2 YNNKEL (reference sequence). The CDR3 spells CASSLRGSGGNIQYF. The DNA of the CDR3 is TGTGCCAGCAGCCTCCGGGGGAGCGGAGGAAACATTCAGTACTTC.

The genes are TRBV12-3 or TRBV12-4 and TRBJ1-2; possibly TRBD1 for D (5 bases). V lost 6 bases and J lost 5, with 13 bases in between. The CDR3 is 13 amino acids. The CDR3 reads CASSPSGGYGYTF. DNA of the CDR3: TGTGCCAGCAGCCCATCGGGGGGATATGGCTACACCTTC.

To note about this clone: The same CDR3 can be traced to other DNA sequences in this sample. The chain carries TRBV5-1 and TRBJ2-5; the D gene is possibly TRBD1 (6 bases). Germline CDR1 reads SGHRS; CDR2 reads YFSETQ. Deletions cut 1 base from V and 1 base from J, with 8 bases between. The CDR3 runs 14 residues. The CDR3 region has the DNA TGCGCCAGCAGCTTGATGGGGGCCCAAGAGACCCAGTACTTC. Amino acids: CASSLMGAQETQYF.

V usage is TRBV5-8 and J usage is TRBJ1-6; 7 bases are a match to TRBD1. The CDR3 is made up of 17 amino acids. Per the germline V gene, CDR1 is SGHTS and CDR2 is YDEGEE. With V trimmed by 1 base and J by 0 bases, 4 bases remained unmatched. As DNA, the CDR3 is TGTGCCAGCAGCTTGTTGGACAGGAGCTCCTATAATTCACCCCTCCACTTT. It codes for CASSLLDRSSYNSPLHF.

The chain recombines TRBV14 with TRBJ1-1, with 8 bases lining up with TRBD1. V shed 3 bases, J shed 5 bases, and the junction held 5 bases outside the gene matches. The CDR3 sequence is 14 residues long. Germline V lookup: CDR1 SGHDN, CDR2 FVKESK. CDR3 nucleotides: TGTGCCAGCAGCCAGATCCGGGACAGGACTGAAGCTTTCTTT. Protein: CASSQIRDRTEAFF.

This clone was counted once. The rearrangement uses TRBV27 and TRBJ1-1; tentative D call: TRBD1 (6 bases). V gave up 1 base and J gave up 5 bases, with 8 bases separating them. CDR3 length equals 13 residues. Germline V lookup: CDR1 MNHEY, CDR2 SMNVEV (reference sequence). CDR3 sequence (DNA): TGTGCCAGCAGTTTATACAGGGCGACTGAAGCTTTCTTT. Its protein product is CASSLYRATEAFF.

The chain recombines TRBV2 with TRBJ2-7, with a weak D call TRBD2 (6 bases). CDR1 and CDR2 from the germline V gene are SNHLY and FYNNEI. This CDR3 is 14 amino acids long. The ends were cut back, 5 bases at V and 4 bases at J, with 15 bases in the middle. CDR3 protein: CASSKNRGWYEQYF. In nucleotides, the CDR3 is TGTGCCAGCAGTAAAAACCGGGGGTGGTACGAGCAGTACTTC.

The chain uses TRBV11-2 and TRBJ2-7; the D is unclear. The V gene's germline CDR1 is SGHAT and CDR2 FQNNGV. The V and J ends lost 2 bases and 4 bases respectively, with 9 bases between them. The CDR3 has 13 amino acids. CDR3 bases: TGTGCCAGCAGCTTAACGGTCCGATACGAGCAGTACTTC. It yields the protein CASSLTVRYEQYF.

The chain carries TRBV12-5 and TRBJ1-1; no clear D gene. Trimming removed 6 bases at V and 2 bases at J, with 16 bases between. This CDR3 has 15 amino acids. Germline CDR1 LGHNT, CDR2 FRNRAP. CDR3 DNA: TGTGCTAGTGGGCTATCCGGGATAGCAAACACTGAAGCTTTCTTT. Translation gives CASGLSGIANTEAFF.

This clone was counted a few times. The J gene is TRBJ2-3, the V gene TRBV27, with D unresolved. This CDR3 comprises 14 residues. The V and J ends lost 2 bases and 4 bases respectively, with 10 bases between them. Germline-derived CDR1 and CDR2 are MNHEY and SMNVEV (reference sequence). The CDR3 sequence is CASSLHRPSDTQYF. CDR3 in DNA: TGTGCCAGCAGTTTACACAGACCCTCAGATACGCAGTATTTT.

J is TRBJ2-2 and V is TRBV6-6; TRBD1 matches 7 bases. V gave up 7 bases and J gave up 5 bases; unmatched junction bases: 7. The CDR3 spans 14 residues. In germline, CDR1 is MNHNY, CDR2 SVGAGI (reference sequence). The CDR3 loop reads CASNRDSLTGELFF. CDR3 bases: TGTGCCAGCAACCGGGACAGTTTGACCGGGGAGCTGTTTTTT.